A single sample gave rise to the 32 T cell receptor beta chains below, sequenced in a study of CD8+ T cells in alopecia areata. Noted treatment: oral pan-JAK inhibitor, 5-10 mg twice daily. RNA extraction and reverse transcription yielded cDNA as sequencing template. This table comes from immunoSEQ multiplex PCR, and its TCRdb copy is limited to in-frame clones, with some not included. The sample consists of a few hundred thousand clones, 60% of them appearing once. This specimen consisted of CD4+ T cells sorted from blood, obtained around week 54, from a patient treated with tofacitinib. Receptors were obtained from a human donor with alopecia areata.

The genes are TRBV9 and TRBJ2-5; 9 bases are shared with TRBD2. The V gene's germline CDR1 is SGDLS and CDR2 YYNGEE. The CDR3 is made up of 14 amino acids. Unmatched junction bases numbered 4, after V lost 4 bases and J lost 3 bases. For the CDR3, the DNA is TGTGCCAGCAGCCTTAGCGGGGGCGAAGAGACCCAGTACTTC. Its translation is CASSLSGGEETQYF.

The chain couples TRBV4-3 to TRBJ2-1; tentative D call: TRBD2 (6 bases). From germline, CDR1 is LGHNA and CDR2 YSLEER. This CDR3 region has 16 residues. Trimming shortened V by 3 bases and J by 4 bases, and 16 bases separated the two germline ends. The CDR3 DNA follows: TGCGCCAGCAGCCAGGGCTGGGAGGCAACGTACAATGAGCAGTTCTTC. Translated, it gives CASSQGWEATYNEQFF.

CDR3 amino acids: CAWSTPDTQYF. The CDR3, as DNA: TGTGCCTGGAGTACCCCAGATACGCAGTATTTT. The V call is TRBV30, the J call TRBJ2-3; no firm D call. The CDR3 consists of 11 residues. V was clipped by 2 bases and J by 4 bases, with 4 bases between them. The germline gives CDR1 GTSNPN, CDR2 SVGIG (reference sequence).

The V and J genes are TRBV7-3 and TRBJ2-2, with D possibly matching TRBD1 (6 bases). Per the germline V gene, CDR1 is SGHTA and CDR2 is FQGTGA. CDR3 size: 16 residues. V gave up 5 bases and J gave up 0 bases, with 13 bases separating them. The CDR3 DNA reads TGTGCCAGCAGCCCCCGGACAGCCCCGAACACCGGGGAGCTGTTTTTT. It codes for CASSPRTAPNTGELFF.

This clone appeared a few times. CDR3 sequence reads: CAISEGQGGKNIQYF. The CDR3 region has the DNA TGTGCCATCAGTGAGGGACAGGGGGGCAAAAACATTCAGTACTTC. The chain couples TRBV10-3 to TRBJ2-4; 10 nucleotides line up with TRBD1. The germline V gene encodes CDR1 ENHRY and CDR2 SYGVKD. V was clipped by 2 bases and J by 3 bases; unmatched bases: 1. This CDR3 comprises 15 residues.

The V gene is TRBV5-5, the J gene TRBJ1-6; unclear D gene. The CDR3 has 15 amino acids. Trimming took off 1 base at V and 4 bases at J, with 9 bases between the two ends. The germline V gene encodes CDR1 SGHKS and CDR2 YYEKEE (reference sequence). In DNA, the CDR3 is TGTGCCAGCAGCTTGATTCCCGGGTATAATTCACCCCTCCACTTT. It translates to CASSLIPGYNSPLHF.

By proportion, this clone is medium-sized. The DNA for the CDR3 is TGTGCCAGCAACAACGTGTTCGAAGAGACCCAGTACTTC. The encoded protein is CASNNVFEETQYF. The rearrangement links TRBV2 to TRBJ2-5; no clear D gene. CDR1 is SNHLY and CDR2 is FYNNEI in the germline V gene. The V and J ends lost 7 bases and 3 bases respectively, with 12 bases between them. The CDR3 is 13 residues long.

In the case of this clone: One junction end does not reproduce the germline sequence, and a read error may be involved. The V and J genes are TRBV15 and TRBJ2-5; 10 bases align to TRBD1. The length of the CDR3 is 15 residues. Germline V gene data show CDR1 as LNHNV and CDR2 as YYDKDF (reference sequence). For the CDR3, the DNA is TGTGCCACCAGCCGAGACAGGGGGCCGGGGGAGACCCAGTACTTC. It yields the protein CATSRDRGPGETQYF. The entire variable domain, with the rest obtained from reference TRBV15 and TRBJ2-5, is as follows: DAMVIQNPRYQVTQFGKPVTLSCSQTLNHNVMYWYQQKSSQAPKLLFHYYDKDFNNEADTPDNFQSRRPNTSFCFLDIRSPGLGDTAMYLCATSRDRGPGETQYFGPGTRLLVL.

The genes are TRBV4-2 and TRBJ2-5, with TRBD2 identical over 13 bases. The ends lost 4 bases at V and 4 bases at J; junction bases unmatched: 6. The CDR3 loop spans 16 amino acids. Germline CDR1 is LGHNA and CDR2 is YNFKEQ. Here the CDR3 DNA reads TGTGCCAGCAGCCGAGGGACTAGCGGGGCTATAGAGACCCAGTACTTC. Residues: CASSRGTSGAIETQYF.

This clone was found once. The CDR3: CASRENTDTQYF. CDR3 DNA: TGTGCCAGCAGGGAAAACACAGATACGCAGTATTTT. This chain connects TRBV2 to TRBJ2-3; D uncertain. This CDR3 contains 12 residues. Germline V gives CDR1 SNHLY, CDR2 FYNNEI. V shed 6 bases and J shed 2 bases, with 6 bases lying between them.

In its sample, this clone was seen a few times. The chain links TRBV4-3 to TRBJ2-1; weak D call: TRBD1 (5 bases). V was clipped by 1 base and J by 9 bases, with 19 bases between them. Germline V gene lookup returns CDR1 LGHNA and CDR2 YSLEER. The CDR3 sequence is 16 residues long. CDR3 protein: CASSQGPEALRGEQFF. For the CDR3, the DNA is TGCGCCAGCAGCCAAGGCCCCGAGGCCCTAAGGGGTGAGCAGTTCTTC.

The CDR3 here is CSVETGGNQPQHF. CDR3 nucleotides: TGCAGCGTTGAAACAGGGGGCAATCAGCCCCAGCATTTT. The chain joins TRBV29-1 to TRBJ1-5; 7 positions match TRBD1. CDR3 length: 13 residues. CDR1 and CDR2 from the germline V gene are SQVTM and ANQGSEA. With 2 bases clipped from V and 2 bases from J, the junction kept 0 bases outside the gene matches.

The chain carries TRBV6-1 and TRBJ1-5, with D possibly being TRBD1 (5 bases). Germline assignment: CDR1 MNHNS and CDR2 SASEGT. V was trimmed by 5 bases and J by 3 bases, leaving 14 bases between them. The CDR3 is 15 amino acids. The CDR3 protein is CASSKEGQYNQPQHF. CDR3 nucleotide sequence: TGTGCCAGCAGTAAAGAGGGGCAGTACAATCAGCCCCAGCATTTT.

This clone was detected a few times. This chain uses TRBV6-6 with TRBJ1-1; D not certain. Per the germline V gene, CDR1 is MNHNY and CDR2 is SVGAGI (reference sequence). The CDR3 has 14 residues. Trimming cost V 2 bases and J 1 base, with 8 bases left between them. CDR3 DNA: TGTGCCAGCAGTTACCCTAACAGGAACACTGAAGCTTTCTTT. This encodes CASSYPNRNTEAFF.

The rearrangement joins TRBV4-1 to TRBJ1-2; D possibly corresponds to TRBD1 (5 bases). The CDR3 is made up of 14 amino acids. V was cut by 4 bases and J by 4 bases, with 13 bases left in between. Germline V gene data show CDR1 as MGHRA and CDR2 as YSYEKL. The CDR3: CASSPPGRIYGYTF. In nucleotides, the CDR3 is TGCGCCAGCAGCCCTCCGGGACGGATCTATGGCTACACCTTC.

The rearrangement links TRBV30 to TRBJ1-5; D uncertain. Germline assignment: CDR1 GTSNPN and CDR2 SVGIG (reference sequence). The CDR3 length is 16 residues. Trimming stripped 1 base from V and 2 bases from J, with 15 bases between. The CDR3 region has the DNA TGTGCCTGGAGTGAAGGCCCACTAGGTGGCAATCAGCCCCAGCATTTT. Its protein is CAWSEGPLGGNQPQHF.

This clone was counted a few times. The chain couples TRBV6-1 to TRBJ2-5, with TRBD2 matching 8 bases. CDR3 length: 14 amino acids. Germline V CDR1 and CDR2: MNHNS, SASEGT. V was clipped by 11 bases and J by 1 base; unmatched bases: 9. CDR3 region: CAGESGGSQETQYF. CDR3 bases: TGTGCCGGGGAGAGCGGGGGTTCCCAAGAGACCCAGTACTTC.

The chain recombines TRBV7-9 with TRBJ1-2; TRBD1 matches at 8 bases. CDR3 length: 16 residues. Trimming cost V 0 bases and J 4 bases; bases outside gene matches: 7. Germline CDR1 is SEHNR and CDR2 is FQNEAQ (reference sequence). The CDR3 DNA is TGTGCCAGCAGCTTAGCGATGACAGGGGAGGGCTATGGCTACACCTTC. Translated, it gives CASSLAMTGEGYGYTF.

The chain uses TRBV2 and TRBJ2-3, with D maybe TRBD2 (6 bases). CDR3 length: 15 amino acids. CDR1 is SNHLY and CDR2 is FYNNEI in the germline V gene. Trimming removed 4 bases at V and 3 bases at J, with 14 bases between. The CDR3 region has the DNA TGTGCCAGCAGTGCGGGGGACCGCAGTACAGATACGCAGTATTTT. It specifies CASSAGDRSTDTQYF.

The chain has TRBV7-9 and TRBJ1-5; D might be TRBD1 (5 bases). Trimming cost V 5 bases and J 9 bases, with 14 bases left between them. CDR1 and CDR2 (germline): SEHNR, FQNEAQ (reference sequence). The CDR3 is made up of 13 amino acids. In DNA form, the CDR3 reads TGTGCCAGCAGCACCCAGGGAGGTGGGCCCCAGCATTTT. It specifies CASSTQGGGPQHF.

This clone was counted once. A read error may produce the germline difference seen at one junction end. This chain connects TRBV29-1 to TRBJ2-3; D is undetermined. The germline CDR1 and CDR2 sequences are SQVTM and ANQGSEA. The CDR3 consists of 12 residues. This CDR3 reads CLAAPYTDTQYF. CDR3 coding DNA: TGTCTGGCAGCGCCGTACACAGATACGCAGTATTTT.

This clone was seen a single time. The chain uses TRBV5-1 and TRBJ2-1; 8 bases map to TRBD2. Per the germline V gene, CDR1 is SGHRS and CDR2 is YFSETQ. The CDR3 has 16 amino acids. Trimming cost V 7 bases and J 4 bases; bases outside gene matches: 13. DNA of the CDR3: TGCGCCAGCGGCCCGGGGGGGACTAACCTATACAATGAGCAGTTCTTC. This sequence encodes CASGPGGTNLYNEQFF.

This clone was recorded only once. The chain links TRBV19 to TRBJ1-2, with D maybe TRBD1 (5 bases). Germline values: CDR1 LNHDA, CDR2 SQIVND (reference sequence). Trimming removed 3 bases at V and 2 bases at J, with 13 bases between. The length of the CDR3 is 15 residues. CDR3 sequence (DNA): TGTGCCAGTAGTATGGGGGGTAATCCCAACTATGGCTACACCTTC. Its translation is CASSMGGNPNYGYTF.

The genes are TRBV7-3 and TRBJ1-1; 8 bases map to TRBD1. Losses at the gene ends were 1 base for V and 0 bases for J; bases not matched to a gene: 10. There are 18 residues in the CDR3. From germline, CDR1 is SGHTA and CDR2 FQGTGA. The CDR3 DNA follows: TGTGCCAGCAGCTTAAGATCAGGGACAGGCCTACTGAACACTGAAGCTTTCTTT. It yields the protein CASSLRSGTGLLNTEAFF.

About this clone: This sample includes further DNA sequences coding for the same CDR3. DNA of the CDR3: TGCGCCAGCAGCTTGAATCGGGGGAACACTGAAGCTTTCTTT. This encodes CASSLNRGNTEAFF. The chain uses TRBV5-1 and TRBJ1-1; D remains ambiguous. The CDR3 is made up of 14 amino acids. V lost 1 base to trimming and J lost 1 base, with 8 bases between them. Germline V gives CDR1 SGHRS, CDR2 YFSETQ.

This chain joins TRBV5-6 and TRBJ2-4, with TRBD2 matching 7 bases. Germline CDR1 and CDR2: SGHDT and YYEEEE. V lost 2 bases, J lost 6 bases, and 8 bases stayed unmatched. The CDR3 sequence is 15 residues long. The CDR3 sequence is CASSFPGGSGNIQYF. For the CDR3, the DNA is TGTGCCAGCAGCTTTCCCGGGGGGTCGGGAAACATTCAGTACTTC.

This chain joins TRBV30 and TRBJ2-7; 8 bases line up with TRBD2. The CDR3 totals 16 residues. Germline loops: CDR1 GTSNPN, CDR2 SVGIG (reference sequence). The J segment lost 4 bases and the V segment lost 0 bases, leaving 11 bases of the junction unmatched. The CDR3 DNA sequence: TGTGCCTGGAGTGTAAAGGCGGGGGGAAAGGTTTACGAGCAGTACTTC. It codes for CAWSVKAGGKVYEQYF. Using reference TRBV30 and TRBJ2-7 for the parts outside the CDR3, the full variable domain is SQTIHQWPATLVQPVGSPLSLECTVEGTSNPNLYWYRQAAGRGLQLLFYSVGIGQISSEVPQNLSASRPQDRQFILSSKKLLLSDSGFYLCAWSVKAGGKVYEQYFGPGTRLTVT.

The V gene is TRBV11-2, the J gene TRBJ2-7, with TRBD1 matching 9 bases. This CDR3 has 17 amino acids. V was clipped by 5 bases and J by 3 bases; unmatched bases: 14. The V gene's germline CDR1 is SGHAT and CDR2 FQNNGV. The CDR3 sequence: CASSPHPRGQGLYEQYF. The CDR3 nucleotides read TGTGCCAGCAGCCCCCACCCCCGAGGACAGGGGCTCTACGAGCAGTACTTC.

The chain uses TRBV7-2 and TRBJ2-3; no definite D call. CDR1 and CDR2 from the germline V gene are SGHTA and FQGNSA. The length of the CDR3 is 16 residues. V lost 7 bases and J lost 1, with 18 bases in between. CDR3 sequence: CASKSYGNRRTDTQYF. The CDR3 bases are TGTGCCAGCAAATCGTATGGGAACCGACGCACAGATACGCAGTATTTT.

V and J are TRBV2 and TRBJ2-7; possible D gene TRBD1, 6 bases. Looked up from germline, CDR1 is SNHLY and CDR2 is FYNNEI. The CDR3 extends over 14 amino acids. V was clipped by 7 bases and J by 0 bases, with 13 bases between them. CDR3 sequence (DNA): TGTGCCAGCATGTACGGACAGAGCTCCTACGAGCAGTACTTC. Translation gives CASMYGQSSYEQYF.

This clone appeared a few times. V is TRBV5-8 and J is TRBJ2-5; D perhaps matches TRBD1 (5 bases). Germline CDR1 SGHTS, CDR2 YDEGEE. The CDR3 spans 15 residues. V was clipped by 0 bases and J by 2 bases, with 11 bases between them. The CDR3 loop is CASSLGSGIQETQYF. CDR3 DNA sequence: TGTGCCAGCAGCTTGGGGTCAGGGATTCAAGAGACCCAGTACTTC. Looking up the rest from reference TRBV5-8 and TRBJ2-5 gives the full variable domain: EAGVTQSPTHLIKTRGQQATLRCSPISGHTSVYWYQQALGLGLQFLLWYDEGEERNRGNFPPRFSGRQFPNYSSELNVNALELEDSALYLCASSLGSGIQETQYFGPGTRLLVL.

The V gene is TRBV25-1, the J gene TRBJ2-5; D is unclear. The germline V gene has CDR1 MGHDK and CDR2 SYGVNS. V lost 5 bases to trimming and J lost 2 bases, with 9 bases between them. This CDR3 is built from 13 residues. The CDR3 DNA follows: TGTGCCAGCAGTCGATCACCTCAAGAGACCCAGTACTTC. It yields the protein CASSRSPQETQYF.